A selection of T cell receptor beta chains follows, all from one sample in a study of CD8 T cells in Susac syndrome. Each CDR3 protein is one row after TCRdb ran MiXCR on the immunoSEQ multiplex PCR reads. Of 100,000 to 150,000 distinct CDR3 sequences in the sample, 85% to 95% were seen once. Sequenced input: CD4+ T cells from PBMCs. The origin of the receptors is a human donor with multiple sclerosis. CDR3s include the opening cysteine and the closing phenylalanine or tryptophan. A D gene is named only where the DNA matches it firmly. Size is omitted from some rows. Given values are once, few, many or a class for expanded clones.

TRBV15	TRBJ1-2	TRBD1	NA	TGTGCCACCAAGAGGACAGGGGGCTCCACTAACTATGGCTACACCTTC	CATKRTGGSTNYGYTF
TRBV29-1	TRBJ1-2	TRBD1	NA	TGCAGCGTTGATACCGAAGGACAGGGCAATGGCTACACCTTC	CSVDTEGQGNGYTF
TRBV9	TRBJ2-3	NA	NA	TGTGCCAGCAGCGAGCAGGCTAGCACAGATACGCAGTATTTT	CASSEQASTDTQYF
TRBV18	TRBJ2-5	NA	few	TGTGCCAGCTCACCACTTTGGCCGGGAAACCAAGAGACCCAGTACTTC	CASSPLWPGNQETQYF
TRBV2	TRBJ2-1	TRBD2	NA	TGTGCCAGCAGTGGGACTAGCGGGGGTAGTAGGGAGCAGTTCTTC	CASSGTSGGSREQFF
TRBV20-1	TRBJ2-7	NA	NA	TGCAGTGCTTTTAGCCGGGGCCGTGACGAGCAGTACTTC	CSAFSRGRDEQYF
TRBV15	TRBJ1-6	NA	NA	TGTGCCACCAGCAGAGACCCGCAATCACCCCTCCACTTT	CATSRDPQSPLHF
TRBV19	TRBJ1-1	NA	NA	TGTGCCAGTAAATCAGACGGCCTGAACACTGAAGCTTTCTTT	CASKSDGLNTEAFF
TRBV10-3	TRBJ2-5	TRBD1	NA	TGTGCCACGAGGGACAGGGGCTCTCAAGAGACCCAGTACTTC	CATRDRGSQETQYF
TRBV7-2	TRBJ1-2	NA	NA	TGTGCCAGCAGCTTTTCAGGGTTAGGGGGCTACACCTTC	CASSFSGLGGYTF